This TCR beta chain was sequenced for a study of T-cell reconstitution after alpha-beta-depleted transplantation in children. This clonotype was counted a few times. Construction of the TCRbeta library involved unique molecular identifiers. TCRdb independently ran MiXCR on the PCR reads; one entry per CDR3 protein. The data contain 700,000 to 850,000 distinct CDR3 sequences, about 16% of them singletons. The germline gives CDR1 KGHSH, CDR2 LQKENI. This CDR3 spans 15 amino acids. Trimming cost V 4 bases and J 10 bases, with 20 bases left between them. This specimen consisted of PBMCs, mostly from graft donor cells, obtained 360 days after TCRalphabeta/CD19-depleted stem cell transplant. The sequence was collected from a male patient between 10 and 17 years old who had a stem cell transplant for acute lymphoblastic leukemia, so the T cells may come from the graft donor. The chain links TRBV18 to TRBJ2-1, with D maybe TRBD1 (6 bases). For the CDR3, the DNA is TGTGCCAGCTCACTCAAACAGGGAACTGGACCCGAGCAGTTCTTC. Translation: CASSLKQGTGPEQFF.